The source of this T cell receptor beta chain is a study of T cells in Graves' hyperthyroidism and ophthalmopathy. The study, taken as a whole, reports: Most thyroid clonotypes expanded above 0.001 were also detected in blood. A model using 13 V-J features told ophthalmopathy apart from stable hyperthyroidism.

Clinical symptoms, serum thyroxine, TRAb, thyroid ultrasound and orbital computed tomography informed diagnoses. Amplification yielded TCR beta CDR3 regions, with RNA transcripts as the source. First-round RT-PCR targeting the TCR CDR3 was performed with the HTBI primer set. Via MiXCR, TCRdb re-called the multiplex PCR reads, giving one row per CDR3 protein. The sample lists hundreds of thousands of distinct CDR3 sequences, approximately 14% occurring once. As for this clonotype: The target antigen is unknown.

Between the trimmed V and J ends, which lost 4 bases and 6 bases, there was a span of 13 bases. Germline CDR1 MGHRA, CDR2 YSYEKL. The CDR3 is 14 residues long. Material: blood. The TCR sequence derives from a woman aged 40 to 55 with Graves' ophthalmopathy. This sequence joins TRBV4-1 and TRBJ1-5; possibly TRBD1 for D (6 bases). In DNA form, the CDR3 reads TGCGCCAGCAGCCCCACGAGGGGGTTTCAGCCCCAGCATTTT. Protein product: CASSPTRGFQPQHF.